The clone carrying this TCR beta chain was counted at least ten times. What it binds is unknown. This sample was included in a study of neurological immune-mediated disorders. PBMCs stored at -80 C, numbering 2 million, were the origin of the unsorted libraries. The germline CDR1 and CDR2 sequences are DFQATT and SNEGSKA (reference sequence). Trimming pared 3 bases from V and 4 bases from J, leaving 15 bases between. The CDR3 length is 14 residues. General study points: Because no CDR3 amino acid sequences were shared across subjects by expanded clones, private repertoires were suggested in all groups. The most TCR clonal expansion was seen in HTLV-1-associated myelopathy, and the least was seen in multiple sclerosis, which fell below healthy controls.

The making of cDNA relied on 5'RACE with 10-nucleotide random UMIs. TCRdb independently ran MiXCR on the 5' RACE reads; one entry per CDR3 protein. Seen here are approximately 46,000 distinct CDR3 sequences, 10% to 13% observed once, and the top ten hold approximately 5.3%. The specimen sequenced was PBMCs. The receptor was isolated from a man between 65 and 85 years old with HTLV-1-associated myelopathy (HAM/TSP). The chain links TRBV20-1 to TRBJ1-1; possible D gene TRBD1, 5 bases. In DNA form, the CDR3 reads TGCAGTGCTAGGTTAGCAGGGAGGGGCACTGAAGCTTTCTTT. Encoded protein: CSARLAGRGTEAFF.